This T cell receptor beta chain comes out of a study of CD4+ T cells in melanoma. Sequencing was performed with immunoSEQ multiplex PCR; in TCRdb, only in-frame clones are kept and a portion is missing. The sample includes 52,000 or so clones, almost 70% of them seen just once. Findings of the study overall: A reported correlation linked neoantigen-specific CD4+ T cells to CD8+, macrophage and B cell function. Diverse differentiation states were reported for melanoma neoantigen-specific CD4+ T cells.

As to this clone: Its target is not known.

Germline V gene data show CDR1 as LGHNA and CDR2 as YNFKEQ. The V segment lost 0 bases and the J segment 8 bases; nucleotides outside the gene matches: 6. The CDR3 has 14 residues. This chain uses TRBV4-2 with TRBJ1-2, with 7 positions matching TRBD1. The TCR comes from a human donor with melanoma. Sequenced sample: tumor tissue. CDR3 sequence reads: CASSQELTGWGYTF. The CDR3 DNA reads TGTGCCAGCAGCCAAGAATTGACAGGGTGGGGCTACACCTTC.